One and the same sample provided the 30 T cell receptor beta chains below, sequenced in a study of response to subunit inactivated influenza vaccine. Using its own MiXCR run on the RT-PCR reads, TCRdb lists one record per CDR3 protein. This sample has under 950,000 distinct CDR3 sequences, with 21% found just once. The sequenced sample was PBMCs from blood, obtained about 5 days after vaccination. The source of these receptors is a man aged 50-60 years who received an inactivated influenza vaccine.

This chain links TRBV7-9 with TRBJ2-1; 7 bases match TRBD1. There are 14 residues in the CDR3. The germline V gene encodes CDR1 SEHNR and CDR2 FQNEAQ (reference sequence). V shed 4 bases, J shed 8 bases, and the junction held 8 bases outside the gene matches. The CDR3: CASSSTNRGDEQFF. The CDR3 DNA follows: TGTGCCAGCAGCTCCACGAACAGGGGCGATGAGCAGTTCTTC.

This clonotype was observed a few times. V is TRBV5-1 and J is TRBJ2-1; 8 bases align to TRBD2. J was trimmed by 8 bases and V by 0 bases; bases with no gene match: 13. The CDR3 has 17 residues. Germline-derived CDR1 and CDR2 are SGHRS and YFSETQ. This CDR3 is CASSLDPAGGGRDEQFF. The CDR3 region has the DNA TGCGCCAGCAGCTTGGATCCCGCGGGGGGTGGTAGAGATGAGCAGTTCTTC.

The chain is built from TRBV6-5 and TRBJ2-5; D might be TRBD1 (7 bases). In germline, CDR1 is MNHEY, CDR2 SVGAGI. Trimming took 4 bases from V and 4 from J, leaving 22 bases between them. This CDR3 has 17 residues. CDR3 nucleotide sequence: TGTGCCAGCAGTTCCCCCGCCGGAGGGGGCGTGAGAGAGACCCAGTACTTC. Translating it yields CASSSPAGGGVRETQYF.

This clonotype was seen ten or more times. The chain uses TRBV20-1 and TRBJ2-2, with D tentatively TRBD1 (6 bases). The CDR3 is 14 amino acids. Trimming shortened V by 6 bases and J by 1 base, and 12 bases separated the two germline ends. Germline V gene lookup returns CDR1 DFQATT and CDR2 SNEGSKA (reference sequence). The chain's CDR3 is CSATGTLNTGELFF. The CDR3 nucleotides read TGCAGTGCAACCGGGACACTGAACACCGGGGAGCTGTTTTTT.

J is TRBJ2-7 and V is TRBV12-3 or TRBV12-4, with 7 nucleotides matching TRBD1. This CDR3 region has 15 residues. J was trimmed by 2 bases and V by 5 bases; bases with no gene match: 9. CDR3 bases: TGTGCCAGCAGTCGACAGGGTATTTTCGCCTACGAGCAGTACTTC. This encodes CASSRQGIFAYEQYF.

This clonotype was seen a few times. J is TRBJ2-7 and V is TRBV28, with D tentatively TRBD2 (5 bases). Germline V gene sequence: CDR1 MDHEN, CDR2 SYDVKM. This CDR3 spans 15 amino acids. The V gene lost 3 bases and the J gene lost 2 bases, with 14 bases spanning the gap. This chain's CDR3 is CASSFSEVRPYEQYF. For the CDR3, the DNA is TGTGCCAGCAGTTTTAGCGAGGTCCGACCCTACGAGCAGTACTTC.

This clonotype was detected a few times. The DNA of the CDR3 is TGCGCCAGCAGCCAAAGGGACGTAAGCTCCTACGAGCAGTACTTC. It specifies CASSQRDVSSYEQYF. The chain links TRBV4-1 to TRBJ2-7, with D perhaps assigned TRBD1 or TRBD2 (5 bases each). CDR1 is MGHRA, CDR2 YSYEKL, per germline. The CDR3 contains 15 residues. Trimming took off 2 bases at V and 0 bases at J, with 11 bases between the two ends.

In its sample, this clonotype was seen a few times. V usage is TRBV4-1 and J usage is TRBJ1-5; D gene uncertain. V was trimmed by 1 base and J by 5 bases, leaving 6 bases between them. This CDR3 comprises 13 residues. Per germline, CDR1 MGHRA and CDR2 YSYEKL. CDR3 amino acids: CASSQGAHQPQHF. CDR3 coding DNA: TGCGCCAGCAGCCAAGGGGCTCATCAGCCCCAGCATTTT.

The gene calls are TRBV20-1 and TRBJ2-7; no definite D call. Trimming cost V 1 base and J 5 bases, with 6 bases left between them. This CDR3 contains 11 residues. Germline V gene data show CDR1 as DFQATT and CDR2 as SNEGSKA (reference sequence). This CDR3 is CSARVWDEQYF. DNA for the CDR3: TGCAGTGCTAGAGTTTGGGACGAGCAGTACTTC.

This chain uses TRBV7-2 with TRBJ2-7, with D perhaps matching TRBD1 or TRBD2 (5 bases each). This CDR3 has 15 residues. Trimming pared 5 bases from V and 3 bases from J, leaving 17 bases between. From germline, CDR1 is SGHTA and CDR2 FQGNSA. This CDR3 is CASSSRDQTIYEQYF. The DNA for the CDR3 is TGTGCCAGCAGCAGCCGGGACCAAACAATCTACGAGCAGTACTTC.

The genes are TRBV4-1 and TRBJ1-4; D remains unclear. CDR1 is MGHRA and CDR2 is YSYEKL in the germline V gene. Trimming removed 0 bases at V and 1 base at J, with 9 bases between. The CDR3 consists of 16 residues. CDR3: CASSQDQRGTNEKLFF. In nucleotides, the CDR3 is TGCGCCAGCAGCCAAGATCAACGGGGAACTAATGAAAAACTGTTTTTT.

CDR3 protein: CASSQDGATTGELFF. Written as DNA, the CDR3 is TGCGCCAGCAGCCAAGATGGAGCCACGACCGGGGAGCTGTTTTTT. J is TRBJ2-2 and V is TRBV4-3; D remains unclear. Trimming shortened V by 0 bases and J by 5 bases, and 10 bases separated the two germline ends. Germline V gives CDR1 LGHNA, CDR2 YSLEER. CDR3 size: 15 residues.

This clonotype was found a few times. This chain connects TRBV5-5 to TRBJ1-2, with TRBD1 matching over 11 bases. This CDR3 region has 18 residues. Germline CDR1 reads SGHKS; CDR2 reads YYEKEE (reference sequence). V lost 3 bases, J lost 2 bases, and 12 bases stayed unmatched. CDR3 sequence reads: CASSWRPGQGALNYGYTF. CDR3 DNA: TGTGCCAGCAGCTGGAGGCCCGGACAGGGGGCATTGAACTATGGCTACACCTTC. Full variable domain (rest looked up from reference TRBV5-5 and TRBJ1-2): DAGVTQSPTHLIKTRGQQVTLRCSPISGHKSVSWYQQVLGQGPQFIFQYYEKEERGRGNFPDRFSARQFPNYSSELNVNALLLGDSALYLCASSWRPGQGALNYGYTFGSGTRLTVV.

This clonotype was counted only a few times. V gene TRBV12-3 or TRBV12-4 combines with J gene TRBJ2-7; TRBD2 matches 8 bases. This CDR3 has 15 amino acids. Trimming removed 8 bases from V and 4 bases from J; junction bases left unmatched: 13. Written as DNA, the CDR3 is TGTGCCAGCGGATTCTCGAGCGGGAGCACTTACGAGCAGTACTTC. Amino acids: CASGFSSGSTYEQYF.

This clonotype showed up just a few times. The chain combines TRBV27 with TRBJ1-5, with 7 positions matching TRBD1. V lost 5 bases and J lost 7; bases outside the gene matches: 5. The CDR3 is made up of 13 amino acids. Germline CDR1 MNHEY, CDR2 SMNVEV (reference sequence). CDR3 region: CASSTDRVQPQHF. In DNA, the CDR3 is TGTGCCAGCAGTACCGACAGGGTCCAGCCCCAGCATTTT.

The rearrangement links TRBV9 to TRBJ2-1, with 8 bases fitting TRBD1. The J segment lost 9 bases and the V segment lost 4 bases, leaving 9 bases of the junction unmatched. The CDR3 sequence is 14 residues long. CDR1 and CDR2 from the germline V gene are SGDLS and YYNGEE. CDR3: CASSPGQGEGEQFF. The CDR3 DNA reads as TGTGCCAGCAGCCCCGGACAGGGTGAGGGTGAGCAGTTCTTC.

This sequence joins TRBV10-3 and TRBJ1-5; D is perhaps TRBD1 (5 bases). This CDR3 comprises 16 residues. Germline loops: CDR1 ENHRY, CDR2 SYGVKD. V was shortened by 0 bases and J by 6 bases, with 15 bases between the two germline ends. The CDR3 protein is CAISESFSGFVQPQHF. The CDR3, as DNA: TGTGCCATCAGTGAGTCGTTCTCAGGGTTCGTTCAGCCCCAGCATTTT.

The chain recombines TRBV7-9 with TRBJ2-1, with TRBD1 matching over 9 bases. The CDR3 is made up of 15 amino acids. Germline values: CDR1 SEHNR, CDR2 FQNEAQ (reference sequence). With V trimmed by 4 bases and J by 6 bases, 7 bases remained unmatched. The CDR3 loop is CASSSGTGYGNEQFF. The CDR3 coding sequence is TGTGCCAGCAGCTCCGGGACAGGGTACGGCAATGAGCAGTTCTTC.

This clonotype has more than one count but fewer than ten. This rearrangement joins TRBV6-2 or TRBV6-3 to TRBJ2-7, with D hard to call. The germline V gene has CDR1 MNHEY and CDR2 SVGEGT. The CDR3 sequence is 13 residues long. Trimming shortened V by 2 bases and J by 4 bases, and 9 bases separated the two germline ends. CDR3 coding DNA: TGTGCCAGCAGTTACGGCCCCCGATACGAGCAGTACTTC. Its protein is CASSYGPRYEQYF.

This clonotype was observed at least ten times. The V call is TRBV29-1, the J call TRBJ2-5; D call uncertain. CDR3 size: 11 residues. Trimming took 7 bases from V and 4 from J, leaving 10 bases between them. CDR1 is SQVTM and CDR2 is ANQGSEA in the germline V gene. The CDR3 sequence is CSGARSETQYF. The CDR3 region has the DNA TGCAGCGGGGCTAGGTCAGAGACCCAGTACTTC. The entire variable domain, with the rest obtained from reference TRBV29-1 and TRBJ2-5, is as follows: SAVISQKPSRDICQRGTSLTIQCQVDSQVTMMFWYRQQPGQSLTLIATANQGSEATYESGFVIDKFPISRPNLTFSTLTVSNMSPEDSSIYLCSGARSETQYFGPGTRLLVL.

The CDR3 spells CASKLGASGGVDTQYF. The CDR3 DNA is TGCGCCAGCAAATTGGGGGCTAGCGGGGGTGTGGATACGCAGTATTTT. This chain links TRBV4-1 with TRBJ2-3, with TRBD2 matching over 10 bases. V lost 7 bases and J lost 6; bases outside the gene matches: 13. Germline lookup yields CDR1 MGHRA and CDR2 YSYEKL. CDR3 length equals 16 residues.

The V and J genes are TRBV10-3 and TRBJ2-5; the D gene is possibly TRBD1 (7 bases). Germline V gene sequence: CDR1 ENHRY, CDR2 SYGVKD. The CDR3 is 14 amino acids. V was trimmed by 6 bases and J by 5 bases, leaving 16 bases between them. This CDR3 is CAIRGGQFPETQYF. As DNA, the CDR3 is TGTGCCATCAGGGGGGGACAGTTCCCGGAGACCCAGTACTTC.

This clonotype was detected a few times. DNA for the CDR3: TGTGCCAGTACCCCAGACAGGGTAGGGGATGAGCAGTTCTTC. It is translated as CASTPDRVGDEQFF. This chain connects TRBV2 to TRBJ2-1; 7 nucleotides agree with TRBD1. Trimming removed 9 bases from V and 8 bases from J; junction bases left unmatched: 13. The V gene's germline CDR1 is SNHLY and CDR2 FYNNEI. This CDR3 spans 14 amino acids.

CDR3 coding DNA: TGTGCCATCAGTGCGGGGGGACTAGCGGGAGTGGAGCAGTACTTC. Translation: CAISAGGLAGVEQYF. V and J are TRBV10-3 and TRBJ2-7; 14 bases align to TRBD2. The CDR3 is made up of 15 amino acids. V trimming: 4 bases; J trimming: 7 bases; junction bases outside the gene matches: 6. Germline V CDR1 and CDR2: ENHRY, SYGVKD.

The chain has TRBV12-3 or TRBV12-4 and TRBJ2-1, with D perhaps matching TRBD2 (5 bases). Trimming stripped 3 bases from V and 6 bases from J, with 9 bases between. CDR3 size: 13 residues. CDR3 sequence: CASSFAAANEQFF. The CDR3 DNA reads as TGTGCCAGCAGTTTCGCAGCGGCCAATGAGCAGTTCTTC.

This clonotype was counted between two and nine times. The rearrangement joins TRBV20-1 to TRBJ2-7; 15 bases map to TRBD2. The CDR3 is 16 amino acids. Germline lookup yields CDR1 DFQATT and CDR2 SNEGSKA (reference sequence). Trimming took 5 bases from V and 1 from J; bases not matched to a gene: 6. The CDR3 region has the DNA TGCAGTGCTTCGGGGACTAGCGGGAGGCGTTCCTACGAGCAGTACTTC. This gives the protein CSASGTSGRRSYEQYF.

The chain links TRBV29-1 to TRBJ2-3, with D uncertain. The length of the CDR3 is 12 residues. V was clipped by 2 bases and J by 3 bases, with 6 bases between them. Germline V gene data show CDR1 as SQVTM and CDR2 as ANQGSEA. The CDR3 DNA is TGCAGCGTTGAAAAAGGAACAGATACGCAGTATTTT. It encodes CSVEKGTDTQYF.

This clonotype has more than one count but fewer than ten. The chain carries TRBV7-2 and TRBJ1-2, with no clear D. The CDR3 spans 16 residues. Germline CDR1 SGHTA, CDR2 FQGNSA. V was trimmed by 7 bases and J by 1 base, leaving 19 bases between them. The CDR3 DNA sequence: TGTGCCAGCACCCACTACACCTTTTGGGGTAACTATGGCTACACCTTC. Translating it yields CASTHYTFWGNYGYTF.

The CDR3 sequence is CASRSTGQSYNEQFF. CDR3 nucleotides: TGTGCCAGCAGGTCCACGGGACAAAGTTACAATGAGCAGTTCTTC. The chain carries TRBV11-2 and TRBJ2-1; D perhaps matches TRBD1 (6 bases). The CDR3 runs 15 residues. The germline gives CDR1 SGHAT, CDR2 FQNNGV. V dropped 6 bases and J dropped 4 bases, with 16 bases sitting between them.

CDR3 DNA sequence: TGTGCCAGCAGCCAAAACAGGTCCTCTGGGGCCAACGTCCTGACTTTC. As protein: CASSQNRSSGANVLTF. The V call is TRBV7-9, the J call TRBJ2-6; tentative D call: TRBD1 (5 bases). The CDR3 loop spans 16 amino acids. Germline loops: CDR1 SEHNR, CDR2 FQNEAQ (reference sequence). V was pared by 5 bases and J by 0 bases, with 11 bases between.